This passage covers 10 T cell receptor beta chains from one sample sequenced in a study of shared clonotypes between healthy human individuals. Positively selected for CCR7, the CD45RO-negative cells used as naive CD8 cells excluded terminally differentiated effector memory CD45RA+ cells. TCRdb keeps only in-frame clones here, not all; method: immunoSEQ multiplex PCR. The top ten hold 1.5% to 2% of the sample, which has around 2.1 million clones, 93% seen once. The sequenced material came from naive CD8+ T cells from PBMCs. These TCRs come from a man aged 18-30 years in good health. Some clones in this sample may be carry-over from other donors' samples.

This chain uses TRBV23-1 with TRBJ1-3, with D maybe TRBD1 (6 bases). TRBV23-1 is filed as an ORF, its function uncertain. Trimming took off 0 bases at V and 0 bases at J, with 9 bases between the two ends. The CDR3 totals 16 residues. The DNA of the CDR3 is TGCGCCAGCAGTCAATCGGACAGCAACTCTGGAAACACCATATATTTT. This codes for CASSQSDSNSGNTIYF.

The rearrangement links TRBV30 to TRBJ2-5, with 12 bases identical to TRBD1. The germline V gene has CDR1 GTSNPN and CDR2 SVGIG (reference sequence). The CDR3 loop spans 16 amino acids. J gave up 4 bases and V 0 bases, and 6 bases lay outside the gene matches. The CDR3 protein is CAWSVGGQGARETQYF. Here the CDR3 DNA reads TGTGCCTGGAGTGTAGGGGGACAGGGGGCACGAGAGACCCAGTACTTC.

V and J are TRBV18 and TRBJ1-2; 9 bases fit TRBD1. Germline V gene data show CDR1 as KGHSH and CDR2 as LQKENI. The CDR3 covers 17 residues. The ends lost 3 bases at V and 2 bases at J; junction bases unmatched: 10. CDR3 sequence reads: CASSPGFRDRANYGYTF. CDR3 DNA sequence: TGTGCCAGCTCACCGGGTTTTCGGGACAGGGCGAACTATGGCTACACCTTC.

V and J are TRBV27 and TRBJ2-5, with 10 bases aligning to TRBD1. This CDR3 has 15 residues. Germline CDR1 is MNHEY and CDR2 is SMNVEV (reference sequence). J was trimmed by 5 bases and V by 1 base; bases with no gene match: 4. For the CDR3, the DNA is TGTGCCAGCAGTTTATGGGGACAGGGGCTGGAGACCCAGTACTTC. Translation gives CASSLWGQGLETQYF.

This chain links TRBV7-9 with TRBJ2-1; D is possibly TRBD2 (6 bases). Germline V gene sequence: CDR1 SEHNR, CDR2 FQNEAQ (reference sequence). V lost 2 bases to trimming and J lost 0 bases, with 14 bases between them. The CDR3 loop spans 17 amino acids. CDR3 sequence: CASSLLAGPSSYNEQFF. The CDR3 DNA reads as TGTGCCAGCAGCTTACTGGCGGGACCGAGCTCCTACAATGAGCAGTTCTTC.

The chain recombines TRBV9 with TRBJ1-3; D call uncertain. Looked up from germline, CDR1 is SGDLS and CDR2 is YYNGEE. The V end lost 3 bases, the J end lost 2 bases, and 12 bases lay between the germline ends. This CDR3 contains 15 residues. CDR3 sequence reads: CASSGERYPGNTIYF. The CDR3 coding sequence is TGTGCCAGCAGCGGGGAGAGATACCCTGGAAACACCATATATTTT.

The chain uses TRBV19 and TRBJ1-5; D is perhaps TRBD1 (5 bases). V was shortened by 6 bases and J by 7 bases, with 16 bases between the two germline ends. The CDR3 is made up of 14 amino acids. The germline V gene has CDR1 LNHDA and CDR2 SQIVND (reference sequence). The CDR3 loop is CASSSDGGWQPQHF. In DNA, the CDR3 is TGTGCCAGTAGCTCCGACGGGGGATGGCAGCCCCAGCATTTT.

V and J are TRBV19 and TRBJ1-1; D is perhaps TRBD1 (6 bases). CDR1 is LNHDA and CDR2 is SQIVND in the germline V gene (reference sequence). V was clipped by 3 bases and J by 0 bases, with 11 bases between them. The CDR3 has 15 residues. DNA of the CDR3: TGTGCCAGTAGTATCAGGGGCCCCCTGAACACTGAAGCTTTCTTT. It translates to CASSIRGPLNTEAFF.

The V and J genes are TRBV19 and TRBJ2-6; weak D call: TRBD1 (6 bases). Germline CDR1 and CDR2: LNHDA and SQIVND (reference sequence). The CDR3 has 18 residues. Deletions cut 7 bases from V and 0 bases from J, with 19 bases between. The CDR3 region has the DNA TGTGCCAGTATTTCGCGGTGGGACAACCCCTCTGGGGCCAACGTCCTGACTTTC. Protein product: CASISRWDNPSGANVLTF.

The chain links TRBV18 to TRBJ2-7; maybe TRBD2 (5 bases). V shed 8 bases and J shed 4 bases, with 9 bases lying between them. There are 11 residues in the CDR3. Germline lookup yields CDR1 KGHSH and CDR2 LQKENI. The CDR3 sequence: CASRTSYEQYF. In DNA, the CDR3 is TGTGCCAGCCGGACTTCTTACGAGCAGTACTTC.